This TCR beta chain was captured in a study of blood T cells in healthy people across ages. Broader study findings: Naive T cell percentage showed a strong correlation with TCR beta diversity. Long-lived donors carried more naive CD4+ cells and greater diversity than aged donors.

Together with a sample-barcoded 5' primer, a J-beta primer mix was included in a second PCR lasting roughly 6 to 12 cycles. Tagging of each cDNA molecule was performed by a template-switch adaptor with 12 random nucleotides. MiXCR was run by TCRdb on the 5' RACE reads, yielding one entry per CDR3 protein. This sample has 1 million or so distinct CDR3 sequences, with about 25% found just once. Points on this clonotype: Its antigen is unidentified.

V shed 7 bases and J shed 8 bases, with 12 bases lying between them. The CDR3 is made up of 12 amino acids. Germline V gives CDR1 PRHDT, CDR2 FYEKMQ (reference sequence). The data were also submitted as part of a second study, on T cells of mothers and their children.

This clonotype was sampled from a girl aged 2 to 9 in good health. The V gene is TRBV13, the J gene TRBJ1-3; unclear D gene. Source material: blood. CDR3 DNA sequence: TGTGCCAGCACGGACGGAGGTGACACCATATATTTT. As protein: CASTDGGDTIYF.